This T cell receptor beta chain was obtained from a study of shared clonotypes between healthy human individuals (TCRdb year 2020). At the level of the whole study: The cohort comprised a couple of women and a few men aged 18 to 49 years. Different laboratories and diverse techniques were used to prepare libraries and sequence TCR repertoires, to increase sequencing depth and limit assay-specific biases. Blood TCR repertoires of five healthy adults were deeply sequenced to estimate repertoire size and the extent of clonotype sharing between individuals. For each donor, CD4 naive and CD4 memory were each run on three plates, CD8 naive on two plates, and CD8 memory on one plate. Per donor, leukapheresis produced somewhere between about 0.94 and 9 billion PBMCs. General conclusions and limits of the study: Based on pairwise subsampling, the degree of clonotype sharing among donors was expected to be affected by sequencing depth. The genetic and exposure-history diversity represented was limited by the small number of donors. When a handful of donors were compared, the shared fraction of clonotypes was around 5% for naive CD4, over 3% for naive CD8, more than 2% for memory CD4, and under 0.5% for memory CD8. Rarefaction of sorted-subset datasets indicated incomplete sequencing despite the large sequencing depth. Sampling was limited to blood, and TCR repertoires in tissue likely differ from TCR repertoires in blood. Larger estimated clonotype richness was generally found for naive subsets than for memory subsets. Compared with non-shared clonotypes, clonotypes shared by all four sorted-subset donors had higher generation probabilities.

TCR CDR3 regions were amplified from genomic DNA by multiplex PCR using the deep immunoSEQ assay. Extracted genomic DNA from each cell subset was spread evenly across all wells of several immunoSEQ 96-well plates, with each plate serving as a replicate. Each replicate PCR for sorted subsets received roughly 0.2 ug genomic DNA, equal to some 32,000 T cell genomes. Purified libraries were measured with a Qubit 3.0 fluorometer, size-checked on a Bioanalyzer 2100, and measured again with the KAPA Library Quantification kit. Every immunoSEQ 96-well plate was sequenced on a separate single-read 150-cycle Illumina NextSeq 550 flow cell. Under the source paper's analysis protocol: Because the immunoSEQ output included only junctional sequences and no quality scores, the filtering could not be the same as the filtering used for full-length reads. To assign V/J genes and CDR3, sequences were annotated against IMGT germline references using PyIR, a Python wrapper for IgBLAST v1.9. Reads were filtered out if the reads had weak V/J assignments (E-value above 1e-6), no CDR3, stop codons, out-of-frame junctions, or ambiguous translated residues. V3J clonotypes were defined as sequences sharing the same inferred V gene, J gene, and CDR3 amino acid sequence. Percentage overlap between repertoires was calculated by dividing the number of shared unique clonotypes by the size of the smaller repertoire. Richness of each repertoire was evaluated using RTK rarefaction, the Chao1 estimator, and Recon v2.1 estimates of unobserved clonotypes. Generation probabilities were computed with OLGA for all TCRbeta clonotypes obtained by the gDNA method from several donors. TCRdb took over this immuneACCESS table, retaining in-frame rearrangements with V and J assigned. Such tables are incomplete; in checked studies, under half of the missing clones stem from an unresolved V gene, and the remainder is unexplained. The V and J calls and clone size are taken from that table; D and trimming were inferred from the DNA. The sample profile shows about 2.3 million clones; 85% to 95% of them were found once. The ten top clones hold roughly 0.34% of the sample.

A single count supports this clone. Its cognate antigen has yet to be identified. It has no much larger one-base neighbor in the sample; base qualities were not kept. Healthy HIV-negative adults with no recently reported acute infections or vaccinations were included as donors. Only Caucasian adults living in Nashville, Tennessee, USA were represented among the donors. CD4+ T cells were enriched through magnetic negative selection, after which naive cells were positively selected on CD45RA and the remaining negative fraction served as the memory subset. Blood was collected by leukapheresis, and PBMCs were isolated by Ficoll-Histopaque density gradient centrifugation and then cryopreserved in liquid nitrogen vapor phase. Analytical flow cytometry was used to check the purity and quantity of every magnetically sorted T cell population. From each sorted fraction, genomic DNA was isolated and quantified by UV absorbance on a Nanodrop 2000c.

There are 15 amino acids in the CDR3, from cysteine to phenylalanine inclusive. The only DNA kept is the CDR3, 45 bases in frame from the first base. For CDR1 and CDR2, the germline V gene (reference sequence) lists LNHDA and SQIVND. At the junction V is shortened by 8 bases and J by 4 bases; bases outside the gene matches: 13. The specimen was naive CD4+ T cells from PBMCs. The label giving this sample's cell subset or site can be read as: CD45RA+ positively selected. The TCR sequence derives from a man aged 18 to 29 in good health. Some clones in this sample may be carry-over from other donors' samples. This sequence uses TRBV19 and TRBJ2-5, and TRBD2 matches 7 of the central bases. The CDR3 reads CASGRAAGEVETQYF. Read as DNA, the sequence is TGTGCCAGTGGGAGGGCTGCGGGAGAGGTAGAGACCCAGTACTTC.